Below are 28 T cell receptor beta chains sequenced from a single sample in a study of technical replicates of blood from a handful of donors. TCRdb keeps only in-frame clones here, not all; method: immunoSEQ multiplex PCR. The data contain tens of thousands of clones, 92% of them singletons. The sample comprised PBMCs. Receptor source: a human donor in good health. Some clones in this sample may be carry-over from other donors' samples.

This clone was detected only a few times. The genes are TRBV4-3 and TRBJ2-3; 13 bases match TRBD2. This CDR3 is built from 19 residues. Germline V gene lookup returns CDR1 LGHNA and CDR2 YSLEER. J gave up 0 bases and V 1 base, and 7 bases lay outside the gene matches. The CDR3: CASSQVYLLAGGSTDTQYF. DNA for the CDR3: TGCGCCAGCAGCCAAGTGTACTTACTAGCGGGAGGGAGCACAGATACGCAGTATTTT.

The genes are TRBV5-6 and TRBJ2-3, with 11 bases fitting TRBD2. This CDR3 has 16 amino acids. Germline loops: CDR1 SGHDT, CDR2 YYEEEE. With V trimmed by 4 bases and J by 0 bases, 4 bases remained unmatched. Here the CDR3 DNA reads TGTGCCAGCAGCCTAGCGGGGGGCCCGAGCACAGATACGCAGTATTTT. It yields the protein CASSLAGGPSTDTQYF.

V usage is TRBV25-1 and J usage is TRBJ1-1; D may be TRBD1 (5 bases). Germline CDR1 and CDR2: MGHDK and SYGVNS. The CDR3 consists of 16 residues. Trimming pared 3 bases from V and 1 base from J, leaving 15 bases between. CDR3 DNA: TGTGCCAGCAGTGATCCTTCCCGGGGGGGGAACACTGAAGCTTTCTTT. Its translation: CASSDPSRGGNTEAFF.

A single count supports this clone. The rearrangement links TRBV11-2 to TRBJ2-2; a possible D gene is TRBD2 (5 bases). The CDR3 length is 13 residues. The germline V gene encodes CDR1 SGHAT and CDR2 FQNNGV. The V end lost 8 bases, the J end lost 1 base, and 8 bases lay between the germline ends. CDR3 sequence reads: CASGGGNTGELFF. CDR3 nucleotides: TGTGCCAGCGGAGGAGGGAACACCGGGGAGCTGTTTTTT.

This chain connects TRBV11-3 to TRBJ2-1; D is unclear. CDR3 length equals 15 residues. Germline values: CDR1 SGHNT, CDR2 YENEEA. Between the trimmed V and J ends, which lost 1 base and 3 bases, there was a span of 10 bases. In DNA form, the CDR3 reads TGTGCCAGCAGCTTAGGTGGCAGGTTCTACAATGAGCAGTTCTTC. It yields the protein CASSLGGRFYNEQFF.

The rearrangement joins TRBV7-2 to TRBJ1-6; the D gene is possibly TRBD1 (5 bases). The germline CDR1 and CDR2 sequences are SGHTA and FQGNSA. This CDR3 region has 14 residues. V shed 5 bases and J shed 10 bases, with 15 bases lying between them. CDR3 DNA: TGTGCCAGCAGCCTAGGACCTAGGGGCTCACCCCTCCACTTT. The encoded protein is CASSLGPRGSPLHF.

The chain carries TRBV19 and TRBJ1-5; 8 bases align to TRBD1. The CDR3 is 14 residues long. The V segment lost 5 bases and the J segment 7 bases; nucleotides outside the gene matches: 7. CDR1 is LNHDA and CDR2 is SQIVND in the germline V gene (reference sequence). In DNA form, the CDR3 reads TGTGCCAGTAGTCCAGCCAGGGGGCTCCAGCCCCAGCATTTT. Its translation is CASSPARGLQPQHF.

The CDR3 spells CASSPDGHLNSPLHF. In nucleotides, the CDR3 is TGTGCCAGCAGCCCCGATGGCCATCTTAATTCACCCCTCCACTTT. The chain couples TRBV6-5 to TRBJ1-6; D gene ambiguous. CDR3 length: 15 amino acids. Germline V lookup: CDR1 MNHEY, CDR2 SVGAGI. V was shortened by 6 bases and J by 6 bases, with 15 bases between the two germline ends.

V usage is TRBV15 and J usage is TRBJ2-5, with D possibly being TRBD2 (6 bases). The CDR3 length is 15 residues. The germline gives CDR1 LNHNV, CDR2 YYDKDF (reference sequence). V dropped 2 bases and J dropped 2 bases, with 12 bases sitting between them. The CDR3 here is CATSRPSAGQETQYF. The CDR3 region has the DNA TGTGCCACCAGCAGACCCTCTGCGGGGCAAGAGACCCAGTACTTC.

This sequence joins TRBV25-1 and TRBJ2-1; 9 nucleotides align to TRBD2. CDR1 is MGHDK and CDR2 is SYGVNS in the germline V gene. The CDR3 runs 15 residues. V was clipped by 4 bases and J by 2 bases; unmatched bases: 3. CDR3 bases: TGTGCCAGCAGTGGTGCTAGCGGGACCTACAATGAGCAGTTCTTC. Residues: CASSGASGTYNEQFF. The whole variable domain, remainder taken from reference TRBV25-1 and TRBJ2-1, is EADIYQTPRYLVIGTGKKITLECSQTMGHDKMYWYQQDPGMELHLIHYSYGVNSTEKGDLSSESTVSRIRTEHFPLTLESARPSHTSQYLCASSGASGTYNEQFFGPGTRLTVL.

This clone showed up just once. The chain combines TRBV6-6 with TRBJ2-7, with D possibly TRBD2 on 6 matching bases. The CDR3 runs 16 residues. Germline V gene lookup returns CDR1 MNHNY and CDR2 SVGAGI (reference sequence). V was clipped by 6 bases and J by 6 bases, with 24 bases between them. The CDR3 spells CASSPNSGVVSREQYF. The DNA of the CDR3 is TGTGCCAGCAGCCCTAACTCGGGAGTAGTTTCGCGCGAGCAGTACTTC.

This chain joins TRBV4-3 and TRBJ2-7; TRBD1 aligns across 8 bases. Germline loops: CDR1 LGHNA, CDR2 YSLEER. The CDR3 has 15 residues. Trimming removed 1 base from V and 3 bases from J; junction bases left unmatched: 5. The CDR3 DNA reads TGCGCCAGCAGCCAAGCGGAGACAGGGGTCTACGAGCAGTACTTC. It translates to CASSQAETGVYEQYF.

J is TRBJ2-7 and V is TRBV7-9; tentatively, D is TRBD2 (6 bases). From germline, CDR1 is SEHNR and CDR2 FQNEAQ (reference sequence). The CDR3 consists of 14 residues. Trimming shortened V by 5 bases and J by 4 bases, and 15 bases separated the two germline ends. This CDR3 reads CASSPAGPLYEQYF. In DNA form, the CDR3 reads TGTGCCAGCAGCCCCGCGGGGCCTTTGTACGAGCAGTACTTC.

This chain connects TRBV10-2 to TRBJ1-1, with TRBD1 identical over 12 bases. This CDR3 is built from 18 residues. The V gene end was trimmed by 6 bases and the J gene end by 3 bases; junction bases not matched to a gene: 14. From germline, CDR1 is WSHSY and CDR2 SAAADI. In nucleotides, the CDR3 is TGCGCCAGCAGCCCACAGGTGGGACAGGGGGCAAGCTACACTGAAGCTTTCTTT. Translation gives CASSPQVGQGASYTEAFF.

The genes are TRBV10-3 and TRBJ1-3, with TRBD1 matching 7 bases. This CDR3 region has 15 residues. V gave up 4 bases and J gave up 7 bases; unmatched junction bases: 10. Per germline, CDR1 ENHRY and CDR2 SYGVKD. In DNA form, the CDR3 reads TGTGCCATCAGTGGAAAAGGGGGCTCGGGGAACACCATATATTTT. Translating it yields CAISGKGGSGNTIYF.

V is TRBV7-2 and J is TRBJ2-7, with TRBD2 matching 15 bases. Germline CDR1 reads SGHTA; CDR2 reads FQGNSA. The CDR3 runs to 18 residues. Losses at the gene ends were 1 base for V and 1 base for J; bases not matched to a gene: 5. In nucleotides, the CDR3 is TGTGCCAGCAGCTTAGTCACCGGGACTAGCGGGAGGTCCTACGAGCAGTACTTC. Residues: CASSLVTGTSGRSYEQYF.

Regarding this clone: At one end the junction does not follow the germline gene, possibly because of a read error. The rearrangement joins TRBV6-5 to TRBJ2-3; a weak D match, TRBD2 (6 bases). The CDR3 covers 14 residues. Germline V CDR1 and CDR2: MNHEY, SVGAGI. For the CDR3, the DNA is TGTGCCAGCAGTTACCGCCAGGGAGGAGATACGCATTATTTT. Its translation is CASSYRQGGDTHYF.

This chain connects TRBV20-1 to TRBJ2-7, with a possible D match to TRBD2 (5 bases). The V end was cut by 5 bases, the J end by 4 bases, with 9 bases between. Per germline, CDR1 DFQATT and CDR2 SNEGSKA (reference sequence). The CDR3 totals 11 residues. The CDR3 sequence: CSASSGYEQYF. DNA of the CDR3: TGCAGTGCTTCCTCGGGATACGAGCAGTACTTC.

This sequence joins TRBV5-8 and TRBJ2-7; perhaps TRBD1 as D (5 bases). The CDR3 consists of 14 residues. Germline CDR1 reads SGHTS; CDR2 reads YDEGEE. V was shortened by 3 bases and J by 6 bases, with 16 bases between the two germline ends. The CDR3 DNA sequence: TGTGCCAGCAGCTCCAGGGTCCCAACTACCGAGCAGTACTTC. Its protein is CASSSRVPTTEQYF.

The J gene is TRBJ1-2, the V gene TRBV27, with 9 bases that match TRBD1. V was pared by 4 bases and J by 7 bases, with 10 bases of the junction left unmatched. The germline gives CDR1 MNHEY, CDR2 SMNVEV (reference sequence). CDR3 size: 15 residues. The CDR3 loop reads CASSSHDRGLLGYTF. CDR3 nucleotide sequence: TGTGCCAGCAGTTCCCACGACAGGGGGTTGCTTGGCTACACCTTC.

The chain has TRBV18 and TRBJ2-7; possibly TRBD2 for D (5 bases). CDR1 KGHSH and CDR2 LQKENI come from the germline V gene. CDR3 length: 13 residues. With 2 bases removed from V and 3 bases from J, the gap between germline ends came to 8 bases. The CDR3 here is CASSPGLHYEQYF. In DNA form, the CDR3 reads TGTGCCAGCTCACCAGGACTCCACTACGAGCAGTACTTC.

The chain uses TRBV13 and TRBJ2-1; possible D gene TRBD2, 5 bases. CDR1 PRHDT and CDR2 FYEKMQ come from the germline V gene (reference sequence). The CDR3 has 15 residues. V lost 2 bases and J 4 bases, leaving 12 bases between the germline ends. The CDR3 nucleotides read TGTGCCAGCAGCTTAAGTGGGAGAGGATACAATGAGCAGTTCTTC. Its protein product is CASSLSGRGYNEQFF.

The CDR3 here is CASSSGTGVSGNTIYF. DNA for the CDR3: TGTGCCAGCAGCTCCGGGACAGGGGTCTCTGGAAACACCATATATTTT. The J gene is TRBJ1-3, the V gene TRBV5-6; 10 bases align to TRBD1. Germline values: CDR1 SGHDT, CDR2 YYEEEE. V lost 3 bases, J lost 0 bases, and 3 bases stayed unmatched. There are 16 residues in the CDR3.

The chain links TRBV5-4 to TRBJ2-2; 7 bases are a match to TRBD2. Per germline, CDR1 SGHNT and CDR2 YYREEE (reference sequence). The CDR3 loop spans 15 amino acids. Trimming took 2 bases from V and 0 from J; bases not matched to a gene: 1. The CDR3 reads CASSFGLANTGELFF. The CDR3 coding sequence is TGTGCCAGCAGCTTCGGACTAGCGAACACCGGGGAGCTGTTTTTT.

The rearrangement joins TRBV9 to TRBJ1-1; 11 bases match TRBD1. V lost 1 base to trimming and J lost 9 bases; unmatched junction nucleotides: 5. Germline V lookup: CDR1 SGDLS, CDR2 YYNGEE. The CDR3 contains 14 residues. CDR3 protein: CASSVTGTGGKAFF. DNA for the CDR3: TGTGCCAGCAGCGTAACCGGGACAGGGGGTAAAGCTTTCTTT. The variable domain in full, with the rest retrieved from reference TRBV9 and TRBJ1-1, is DSGVTQTPKHLITATGQRVTLRCSPRSGDLSVYWYQQSLDQGLQFLIQYYNGEERAKGNILERFSAQQFPDLHSELNLSSLELGDSALYFCASSVTGTGGKAFFGQGTRLTVV.

V is TRBV10-3 and J is TRBJ2-3; D is uncertain. Per germline, CDR1 ENHRY and CDR2 SYGVKD. Between the trimmed V and J ends, which lost 0 bases and 11 bases, there was a span of 15 bases. The CDR3 is made up of 14 amino acids. CDR3 sequence (DNA): TGTGCCATCAGTGAGTCGACTCGAGACTCCAAGCAGTATTTT. Amino acid sequence: CAISESTRDSKQYF.

The J gene is TRBJ2-5, the V gene TRBV9; 7 nucleotides line up with TRBD2. V lost 0 bases to trimming and J lost 5 bases; unmatched junction nucleotides: 4. Per the germline V gene, CDR1 is SGDLS and CDR2 is YYNGEE. The CDR3 loop spans 14 amino acids. The CDR3 here is CASSVGLGGETQYF. The CDR3 DNA is TGTGCCAGCAGCGTAGGGTTGGGGGGGGAGACCCAGTACTTC.

The J gene is TRBJ2-3, the V gene TRBV30; D is unresolved. Germline loops: CDR1 GTSNPN, CDR2 SVGIG (reference sequence). Trimming stripped 4 bases from V and 3 bases from J, with 5 bases between. There are 11 residues in the CDR3. This CDR3 reads CAWTETDTQYF. In DNA, the CDR3 is TGTGCCTGGACAGAAACAGATACGCAGTATTTT. The entire variable domain, with the rest obtained from reference TRBV30 and TRBJ2-3, is as follows: SQTIHQWPATLVQPVGSPLSLECTVEGTSNPNLYWYRQAAGRGLQLLFYSVGIGQISSEVPQNLSASRPQDRQFILSSKKLLLSDSGFYLCAWTETDTQYFGPGTRLTVL.